These 9 T cell receptor beta chains were sequenced from one sample in a study of cytomegalovirus exposure and HLA in healthy donors. The PCR made use of 60 Vbeta and 13 Jbeta primers. The data were produced by immunoSEQ multiplex PCR, yet TCRdb's version contains in-frame clones alone and is incomplete. This sample has some 110,000 clones, with roughly 66% found just once. The specimen sequenced was PBMCs. These receptors came from a woman aged 25 to 39 in good health and CMV-seronegative.

This sequence joins TRBV2 and TRBJ1-5; tentatively, D is TRBD1 (6 bases). V shed 6 bases and J shed 3 bases, with 9 bases lying between them. The CDR3 loop spans 13 amino acids. The germline gives CDR1 SNHLY, CDR2 FYNNEI. The CDR3 protein is CASRDSPNQPQHF. In DNA, the CDR3 is TGTGCCAGCAGGGACAGCCCCAATCAGCCCCAGCATTTT.

The rearrangement uses TRBV9 and TRBJ2-6; tentatively, D is TRBD1 (5 bases). From germline, CDR1 is SGDLS and CDR2 YYNGEE. The CDR3 has 15 residues. Trimming shortened V by 2 bases and J by 1 base, and 7 bases separated the two germline ends. CDR3 DNA sequence: TGTGCCAGCAGCGTTCAGGGATCTGGGGCCAACGTCCTGACTTTC. It encodes CASSVQGSGANVLTF.

This clone was seen a few times. The chain uses TRBV11-2 and TRBJ2-7; 7 bases are a match to TRBD2. The germline gives CDR1 SGHAT, CDR2 FQNNGV. This CDR3 contains 15 residues. The ends lost 5 bases at V and 3 bases at J; junction bases unmatched: 10. The CDR3 reads CASSPGTIYHYEQYF. The CDR3 DNA reads TGTGCCAGCAGCCCGGGGACTATCTACCACTACGAGCAGTACTTC. Full variable domain (outside the CDR3, taken from reference TRBV11-2 and TRBJ2-7): EAGVAQSPRYKIIEKRQSVAFWCNPISGHATLYWYQQILGQGPKLLIQFQNNGVVDDSQLPKDRFSAERLKGVDSTLKIQPAKLEDSAVYLCASSPGTIYHYEQYFGPGTRLTVT.

The chain couples TRBV2 to TRBJ1-5; 8 bases align to TRBD1. CDR1 SNHLY and CDR2 FYNNEI come from the germline V gene. V gave up 8 bases and J gave up 4 bases; unmatched junction bases: 7. The CDR3 is 14 residues long. CDR3 nucleotide sequence: TGTGCCAGCCGGGGACAGGCTGAAAATCAGCCCCAGCATTTT. This translates into CASRGQAENQPQHF.

The rearrangement links TRBV12-5 to TRBJ2-1; a possible D gene is TRBD1 (5 bases). Germline-derived CDR1 and CDR2 are LGHNT and FRNRAP. The CDR3 is 16 amino acids. V lost 2 bases, J lost 6 bases, and 17 bases lay in between. The CDR3 loop reads CASGLTTGLNLNEQFF. The CDR3 DNA reads as TGTGCTAGTGGTTTGACAACAGGTTTAAATCTCAATGAGCAGTTCTTC.

The V call is TRBV30, the J call TRBJ1-1, with a weak D call TRBD1 (6 bases). Trimming removed 5 bases at V and 1 base at J, with 17 bases between. The CDR3 is 15 residues long. The V gene's germline CDR1 is GTSNPN and CDR2 SVGIG (reference sequence). The CDR3 reads CAWRGQGLPNTEAFF. DNA for the CDR3: TGTGCCTGGCGAGGTCAGGGGTTGCCGAACACTGAAGCTTTCTTT.

V usage is TRBV15 and J usage is TRBJ2-7; 8 bases agree with TRBD1. Per the germline V gene, CDR1 is LNHNV and CDR2 is YYDKDF (reference sequence). J was trimmed by 3 bases and V by 1 base; bases with no gene match: 5. This CDR3 has 15 amino acids. The CDR3 is CATSRGTGFDYEQYF. The DNA for the CDR3 is TGTGCCACCAGCAGAGGGACAGGGTTCGACTACGAGCAGTACTTC.

The rearrangement uses TRBV9 and TRBJ1-4, with TRBD1 matching 8 bases. V dropped 0 bases and J dropped 7; count of bases not matched to a gene: 8. The CDR3 contains 16 residues. Germline CDR1 and CDR2: SGDLS and YYNGEE. The CDR3 nucleotides are TGTGCCAGCAGCGTAGGAGGCCAGGGGGCTCGTGAAAAACTGTTTTTT. Its translation is CASSVGGQGAREKLFF.

The chain couples TRBV4-3 to TRBJ2-1, with TRBD2 matching 12 bases. Germline loops: CDR1 LGHNA, CDR2 YSLEER. The V and J ends lost 2 bases and 2 bases, in that order; junction bases with no gene match: 1. The CDR3 is made up of 16 amino acids. The CDR3 spells CASSQRLAGAYNEQFF. Here the CDR3 DNA reads TGCGCCAGCAGCCAACGACTAGCGGGGGCCTACAATGAGCAGTTCTTC.